This is a list of T cell receptor beta chains from one sample in a study of beta chain features in type 1 diabetes. Assay used: immunoSEQ multiplex PCR; TCRdb lists only in-frame clones, some missing. Found here are approximately 140,000 clones, 6.9% of them singletons; the top ten hold roughly 1.4%. Sequenced sample: central memory CD4+ T cells from blood. The receptor set was obtained from a young woman in good health. CDR3s include the opening cysteine and the closing phenylalanine or tryptophan. The D gene is left open where the match is weak. For some rows the clone size is stated as once, few or many, or as a class when expanded; others skip it.

TRBV18	TRBJ2-7	NA	NA	TGTGCCAGCTCACCCGACTCCTCCTACGAGCAGTACTTC	CASSPDSSYEQYF
TRBV27	TRBJ1-1	few	TRBD1	TGTGCCAGCGGCCGGGACAGGAGCATGAACACTGAAGCTTTCTTT	CASGRDRSMNTEAFF
TRBV5-4	TRBJ2-7	many	NA	TGTGCCAGCAGCCCGACAGGAGTCCACGAGCAGTACTTC	CASSPTGVHEQYF
TRBV6-5	TRBJ1-1	few	NA	TGTGCCAGCAGTTACAAGAGGAGGAACACTGAAGCTTTCTTT	CASSYKRRNTEAFF
TRBV6-1	TRBJ1-4	NA	TRBD1	TGTGCCAGCATCCTGGGGGGACAGGGAGAAAAACTGTTTTTT	CASILGGQGEKLFF
TRBV9	TRBJ2-1	NA	TRBD2	TGTGCCAGCAGCGTCGAAGGGCGGACTAGCACCGACAATGAGCAGTTCTTC	CASSVEGRTSTDNEQFF
TRBV7-2	TRBJ2-5	NA	TRBD2	TGTGCCAGCAGCTTAGATGGCGTAGCGGGAGTAGGTGAGACCCAGTACTTC	CASSLDGVAGVGETQYF
TRBV7-3	TRBJ2-5	NA	TRBD1	TGTGCCAGCAGCTCCGACAGGGGGGAGACCCAGTACTTC	CASSSDRGETQYF
TRBV7-2	TRBJ2-7	few	TRBD1	TGTGCCAGCAGCTTTAAGACAGGGGCCTACGAGCAGTACTTC	CASSFKTGAYEQYF
TRBV6-5	TRBJ1-4	NA	TRBD1	TGTGCCAGCAGTTTGACAGGGGTTAATGAAAAACTGTTTTTT	CASSLTGVNEKLFF
TRBV29-1	TRBJ2-1	many	TRBD2	TGCAGCGTTGAACCCAGCGGGAGTTTTGAGCAGTTCTTC	CSVEPSGSFEQFF
TRBV28	TRBJ2-1	NA	TRBD2	TGTGCCAGCAGTTTATGGCCCAGTGATAGCGGGAGCAATGAGCAGTTCTTC	CASSLWPSDSGSNEQFF
TRBV29-1	TRBJ2-1	NA	TRBD2	TGCAGCGTTACTACTAGCGGGAGCATAGATGAGCAGTTCTTC	CSVTTSGSIDEQFF
TRBV18	TRBJ2-7	NA	NA	TGTGCCAGCTCACCCAAGCACGAGCAGTACTTC	CASSPKHEQYF
TRBV30	TRBJ1-5	few	TRBD1	TGTGCCTGGAGCCGACAGGGAAAACAGCCCCAGCATTTT	CAWSRQGKQPQHF
TRBV27	TRBJ2-6	few	NA	TGTGCCAGCAGTTTTCTCAGGGCTGGGGCCAACGTCCTGACTTTC	CASSFLRAGANVLTF
TRBV9	TRBJ2-7	NA	TRBD2	TGTGCCAGCAGCGCCCCGGGACTAGCGGGGGAGCAGTACTTC	CASSAPGLAGEQYF
TRBV25-1	TRBJ2-5	NA	NA	TGTGCCAGCAGTGGAGGGACGGGGGTACAAGAGACCCAGTACTTC	CASSGGTGVQETQYF
TRBV18	TRBJ2-7	many	TRBD1	TGTGCCAGCTCACCAGGACAGGGCTCCTCCTACGAGCAGTACTTC	CASSPGQGSSYEQYF
TRBV19	TRBJ2-4	few	NA	TGTGCCAGTAGTATGTTATCGGGGAGAGACATTCAGTACTTC	CASSMLSGRDIQYF
TRBV5-4	TRBJ2-7	many	NA	TGTGCCAGCAGCTCTCCGCAGGGAAAGCAGTACTTC	CASSSPQGKQYF
TRBV5-4	TRBJ1-4	NA	TRBD1	TGTGCCAGCAGCCAAACCGACAGGGCAACTAATGAAAAACTGTTTTTT	CASSQTDRATNEKLFF
TRBV28	TRBJ2-2	few	TRBD2	TGTGCCAGCAGCATAGCGGGAGGGTCCGGGGAGCTGTTTTTT	CASSIAGGSGELFF
TRBV30	TRBJ1-3	NA	TRBD1	TGTGCCTGGGACAGGGCTGGAAACACCATATATTTT	CAWDRAGNTIYF
TRBV7-3	TRBJ2-7	NA	TRBD1	TGTGCCAGCAGCTTAGGAGGGTCGGGACAGGGCGCCTACGAGCAGTACTTC	CASSLGGSGQGAYEQYF
TRBV19	TRBJ2-3	NA	TRBD2	TGTGCCAGTAGTGCCTCTAGCGGGAGGGCCACACGAGATACGCAGTATTTT	CASSASSGRATRDTQYF
TRBV7-3	TRBJ2-1	few	TRBD2	TGTGCCAGCAGCTTAACACCCGGGACTAGCGGGAGGACCTACAATGAGCAGTTCTTC	CASSLTPGTSGRTYNEQFF
TRBV4-3	TRBJ1-1	NA	TRBD1	TGCGCCAGCAGTCCTCCGGGACAGGGTAGATCTGAAGCTTTCTTT	CASSPPGQGRSEAFF
TRBV4-3	TRBJ2-1	NA	TRBD1	TGCGCCAGCAGCCAAGACCGGGACAGGGGCTACAATGAGCAGTTCTTC	CASSQDRDRGYNEQFF
TRBV6-5	TRBJ1-5	NA	TRBD1	TGTGCCAGCAGATTAACAGGGGATCAGCCCCAGCATTTT	CASRLTGDQPQHF
TRBV7-2	TRBJ2-1	NA	NA	TGTGCCAGCAGCCCAGCCTGGGGGGCGGGAGAGCCTGAGCAGTTCTTC	CASSPAWGAGEPEQFF
TRBV18	TRBJ1-5	NA	TRBD1	TGTGCCAGCTCACCACGCAAACAGGGGGCCGCCGCCTCGAATAGCAATCAGCCCCAGCATTTT	CASSPRKQGAAASNSNQPQHF
TRBV10-2	TRBJ1-1	NA	TRBD1	TGCGCCAGCAGGGACAGGACGAAGACTGAAGCTTTCTTT	CASRDRTKTEAFF
TRBV5-4	TRBJ2-3	few	TRBD2	TGTGCCAGCAGCTTACGACTAGCGGGCATCACAGATACGCAGTATTTT	CASSLRLAGITDTQYF
TRBV27	TRBJ1-4	few	NA	TGTGCCAGCAGTTTCGGCGGCGGGAATGAAAAACTGTTTTTT	CASSFGGGNEKLFF
TRBV7-9	TRBJ1-4	few	TRBD1	TGTGCCAGCAGCCAAACCGACAGGGCAACTAATGAAAAACTGTTTTTT	CASSQTDRATNEKLFF
TRBV15	TRBJ2-5	few	TRBD1	TGTGCCACCAGCCTGGGACAGGGGGCTCGCAAGACCCAGTACTTC	CATSLGQGARKTQYF
TRBV11-2	TRBJ2-1	many	NA	TGTGCCAGCAGCCCCCTCGGGGAGCAGTTCTTC	CASSPLGEQFF
TRBV7-2	TRBJ2-7	NA	NA	TGTGCCAGCAGCCGTCGGGGTACAACCTACGAGCAGTACTTC	CASSRRGTTYEQYF
TRBV5-1	TRBJ1-2	few	TRBD1	TGCGCCAGCAGCTCGGGACAGGGTGGCTATGGCTACACCTTC	CASSSGQGGYGYTF
TRBV25-1	TRBJ1-4	NA	NA	TGTGCCACTAGGGATCAGGACGGGAGTGAAAAACTGTTTTTT	CATRDQDGSEKLFF
TRBV18	TRBJ1-2	NA	TRBD1	TGTGCCAGCTCACCTGGAACAGGGGACTATGGCTACACCTTC	CASSPGTGDYGYTF
TRBV29-1	TRBJ2-7	few	TRBD2	TGCAGCGTGGATACTAGCGGGAGCTCCTACGAGCAGTACTTC	CSVDTSGSSYEQYF
TRBV28	TRBJ1-1	NA	NA	TGTGCCAGCAGAGACAGGACGAACACTGAAGCTTTCTTT	CASRDRTNTEAFF
TRBV7-2	TRBJ2-2	many	NA	TGTGCCAGCAGAACCCTCGGGAACACCGGGGAGCTGTTTTTT	CASRTLGNTGELFF
TRBV7-2	TRBJ2-7	few	TRBD2	TGTGCCACCGCTTGGGAGGGGAGCTCCTACGAGCAGTACTTC	CATAWEGSSYEQYF
TRBV28	TRBJ2-7	NA	TRBD2	TGTGCCAGCTCCGGGGGGGGGCAGATCTACGAGCAGTACTTC	CASSGGGQIYEQYF
TRBV6-1	TRBJ2-4	few	NA	TGTGCCAGCAGTGAACATGCCAAAAACATTCAGTACTTC	CASSEHAKNIQYF
TRBV4-3	TRBJ2-2	NA	NA	TGCGCCAGCAGCCAAGTGATGAGCACCGGGGAGCTGTTTTTT	CASSQVMSTGELFF
TRBV28	TRBJ1-2	NA	NA	TGTGCCAGCAGTTTATCCCGGGGGGGACTCTATGGCTACACCTTC	CASSLSRGGLYGYTF
TRBV5-1	TRBJ2-3	few	NA	TGCGCCAGCAGCTTGGGAGGAGGGAGCACAGATACGCAGTATTTT	CASSLGGGSTDTQYF